A selection of T cell receptor beta chains follows, all from one sample in a study of shared clonotypes between healthy human individuals. Produced via immunoSEQ multiplex PCR; TCRdb's table is partial and in-frame only. The data hold 450,000 to 500,000 clones, with 60% to 80% observed a single time. What was sequenced was PBMCs. Every receptor here comes from a woman in her thirties or forties in good health. Some clones in this sample may be carry-over from other donors' samples. Both conserved end residues are part of each CDR3. D genes are given only for firm matches. Clone size appears in some rows only: once, few, many, or a class for an expanded clone.

>TRBV28|TRBD2|TRBJ2-3|15|few
CASSGEAGVTDTQYF
TGTGCCAGCAGTGGCGAAGCGGGAGTCACAGATACGCAGTATTTT
>TRBV19|.|TRBJ2-7|16|few
CASSIGRLDYPYEQYF
TGTGCCAGTAGTATAGGCCGCCTGGACTACCCCTACGAGCAGTACTTC
>TRBV12-5|TRBD1|TRBJ2-1|14|.
CASGRDRVYNEQFF
TGTGCTAGTGGTCGGGACAGGGTCTACAATGAGCAGTTCTTC
>TRBV10-2|TRBD1|TRBJ2-5|15|few
CASSEPGTGNETQYF
TGCGCCAGCAGTGAACCCGGGACAGGTAACGAGACCCAGTACTTC
>TRBV29-1|.|TRBJ2-2|15|once
CSVERFQGDTGELFF
TGCAGCGTTGAAAGGTTCCAGGGCGACACCGGGGAGCTGTTTTTT
>TRBV5-1|TRBD1|TRBJ1-4|15|.
CASSLAGTGNEKLFF
TGCGCCAGCAGCTTGGCCGGGACAGGGAATGAAAAACTGTTTTTT
>TRBV7-9|TRBD1|TRBJ2-1|15|.
CASRPGTGGGDEQFF
TGTGCCAGCAGACCCGGGACAGGGGGCGGGGATGAGCAGTTCTTC
>TRBV25-1|.|TRBJ1-4|18|.
CASSGFGGGLGTNEKLFF
TGTGCCAGCAGTGGGTTTGGTGGGGGTTTGGGAACTAATGAAAAACTGTTTTTT
>TRBV7-6|.|TRBJ2-1|12|.
CASSYQYNEQFF
TGTGCCAGCAGCTACCAATACAATGAGCAGTTCTTC
>TRBV5-6|.|TRBJ2-5|14|.
CASSSTGNQETQYF
TGTGCCAGCAGCTCCACAGGTAATCAAGAGACCCAGTACTTC
>TRBV21-1|.|TRBJ1-5|15|few
CASSPVPGLSQPQHF
TGTGCCAGCAGCCCAGTCCCGGGGTTGAGTCAGCCCCAGCATTTT
>TRBV7-9|.|TRBJ1-3|18|.
CASSLAFQDIFSGNTIYF
TGTGCCAGCAGCTTAGCGTTTCAGGATATCTTCTCTGGAAACACCATATATTTT
>TRBV5-1|.|TRBJ2-7|14|.
CASSLDSGALEQYF
TGCGCCAGCAGCTTGGATTCGGGGGCACTGGAGCAGTACTTC
>TRBV5-1|.|TRBJ1-4|14|.
CASSSDATNEKLFF
TGCGCCAGCAGCTCCGACGCAACTAATGAAAAACTGTTTTTT
>TRBV30|.|TRBJ2-1|11|.
CAWSRDNEQFF
TGTGCCTGGAGCCGCGACAATGAGCAGTTCTTC
>TRBV7-2|.|TRBJ2-2|14|.
CASSLGGLTGELFF
TGTGCCAGCAGCTTAGGTGGGCTCACCGGGGAGCTGTTTTTT
>TRBV11-2|.|TRBJ2-5|14|few
CASSLVGAGETQYF
TGTGCCAGCAGCTTAGTGGGGGCGGGAGAGACCCAGTACTTC
>TRBV6-1|.|TRBJ2-7|12|few
CASSDLPYEQYF
TGTGCCAGCAGTGATTTGCCCTACGAGCAGTACTTC
>TRBV19|.|TRBJ2-2|14|.
CASSISRVERELFF
TGTGCCAGTAGTATTTCCAGGGTTGAACGGGAGCTGTTTTTT
>TRBV30|TRBD2|TRBJ2-3|12|.
CAWSLAGDTQYF
TGTGCCTGGAGTCTAGCGGGAGATACGCAGTATTTT
>TRBV28|TRBD1|TRBJ2-1|14|.
CASSRQGKEDEQFF
TGTGCCAGCAGTAGACAGGGTAAGGAAGATGAGCAGTTCTTC
>TRBV10-3|TRBD2|TRBJ2-3|14|.
CATGTSGSTDTQYF
TGTGCCACCGGGACTAGCGGTAGCACAGATACGCAGTATTTT
>TRBV6-5|.|TRBJ2-7|13|once
CASSYVGSGEQYF
TGTGCCAGCAGTTACGTAGGGTCAGGGGAGCAGTACTTC